A single sample gave rise to the 13 T cell receptor beta chains below, sequenced in a study of T cells in Graves' hyperthyroidism and ophthalmopathy. The TCR beta CDR3 regions underwent amplification using RNA transcripts as the source. TCR CDR3 underwent first-round RT-PCR with the HTBI primer set. TCRdb ran MiXCR on the multiplex PCR reads and lists one entry per CDR3 protein. Among about 580,000 distinct CDR3 sequences listed, roughly 13% were seen once. The sample was blood. The receptors shown here come from a woman aged 30 to 39 with Graves' hyperthyroidism that later progressed to Graves' ophthalmopathy.

This clonotype was seen ten or more times. This chain links TRBV12-5 with TRBJ2-3, with D uncertain. Germline lookup yields CDR1 LGHNT and CDR2 FRNRAP. V shed 6 bases and J shed 4 bases, with 8 bases lying between them. The CDR3 loop spans 12 amino acids. This CDR3 is CASGAIADTQYF. The CDR3 DNA sequence: TGTGCTAGTGGCGCTATAGCAGATACGCAGTATTTT.

This clonotype was seen ten or more times. The chain couples TRBV12-3 or TRBV12-4 to TRBJ1-5, with 10 positions matching TRBD1. The CDR3 spans 18 residues. Trimming took 2 bases from V and 4 from J; bases not matched to a gene: 11. The CDR3 region is CASSLWFGTGVGNQPQHF. The CDR3 nucleotides are TGTGCCAGCAGTTTATGGTTCGGGACAGGGGTTGGTAATCAGCCCCAGCATTTT.

The rearrangement links TRBV7-9 to TRBJ1-1; D remains unclear. The CDR3 spans 12 residues. Germline assignment: CDR1 SEHNR and CDR2 FQNEAQ (reference sequence). V was pared by 3 bases and J by 8 bases, with 10 bases between. The chain's CDR3 is CASSFAPQEAFF. The CDR3 nucleotides are TGTGCCAGCAGCTTTGCTCCTCAAGAAGCTTTCTTT.

This clonotype turned up a few times. The V gene is TRBV20-1, the J gene TRBJ2-1; TRBD2 aligns across 8 bases. There are 15 residues in the CDR3. The V gene end was trimmed by 0 bases and the J gene end by 10 bases; junction bases not matched to a gene: 11. CDR1 and CDR2 (germline): DFQATT, SNEGSKA (reference sequence). CDR3 residues: CSARDLGTRGGEQFF. The CDR3 nucleotides read TGCAGTGCTAGAGATTTAGGGACTAGGGGCGGAGAGCAGTTCTTC.

As concerns this clonotype: A much bigger clone sits one base away, suggesting this may be a read error. This chain links TRBV7-8 with TRBJ1-3; D remains ambiguous. The CDR3 extends over 14 amino acids. Germline CDR1 is SGHVS and CDR2 is FQNEAQ. This CDR3 is CAGSLVAGGNTIYF. The CDR3 coding sequence is TGTGCCGGCAGCTTAGTCGCAGGTGGAAACACCATATATTTT.

CDR3 residues: CASSILQAATDSPLHF. CDR3 sequence (DNA): TGTGCCAGTAGTATCTTGCAGGCGGCAACGGATTCACCCCTCCACTTT. This chain joins TRBV19 and TRBJ1-6, with D unresolved. The length of the CDR3 is 16 residues. The V end lost 3 bases, the J end lost 8 bases, and 17 bases lay between the germline ends. CDR1 is LNHDA, CDR2 SQIVND, per germline (reference sequence).

This clonotype was recorded at least ten times. J is TRBJ2-1 and V is TRBV24-1; 12 bases match TRBD2. The junction had 2 bases not matched to a gene; V was cut back by 4 bases and J by 5 bases. This CDR3 spans 15 amino acids. CDR1 KGHDR and CDR2 SFDVKD come from the germline V gene. The CDR3 DNA reads as TGTGCCACCAGTGACCCTAGCGGGAGGGACAATGAGCAGTTCTTC. It encodes CATSDPSGRDNEQFF.

This clonotype was detected ten times or more. J is TRBJ2-3 and V is TRBV24-1, with a possible D match to TRBD2 (6 bases). Germline CDR1 is KGHDR and CDR2 is SFDVKD. The CDR3 length is 12 residues. V lost 6 bases to trimming and J lost 4 bases, with 7 bases between them. CDR3 region: CATSWGADTQYF. The CDR3, as DNA: TGTGCCACCAGTTGGGGGGCAGATACGCAGTATTTT.

This clonotype was recorded many times. The rearrangement uses TRBV5-1 and TRBJ2-6; D ambiguous. The V gene lost 2 bases and the J gene lost 2 bases, with 5 bases spanning the gap. The germline V gene encodes CDR1 SGHRS and CDR2 YFSETQ. CDR3 length: 14 residues. The CDR3: CASSLNAGANVLTF. Written as DNA, the CDR3 is TGCGCCAGCAGCTTAAATGCTGGGGCCAACGTCCTGACTTTC.

This clonotype was counted at least ten times. This rearrangement joins TRBV19 to TRBJ2-1, with 10 bases that match TRBD2. Germline V gene data show CDR1 as LNHDA and CDR2 as SQIVND (reference sequence). Losses at the gene ends were 6 bases for V and 3 bases for J; bases not matched to a gene: 8. CDR3 size: 16 residues. In DNA form, the CDR3 reads TGTGCCAGTAGACCTACTAGCGGGAAGATCTACAATGAGCAGTTCTTC. As protein: CASRPTSGKIYNEQFF.

This clonotype was detected ten times or more. The J gene is TRBJ2-2, the V gene TRBV20-1; D is ambiguous. Per the germline V gene, CDR1 is DFQATT and CDR2 is SNEGSKA (reference sequence). This CDR3 region has 14 residues. V was trimmed by 1 base and J by 5 bases, leaving 11 bases between them. CDR3 nucleotides: TGCAGTGCTAGAGGAGCCACTGGGACCGGGGAGCTGTTTTTT. It encodes CSARGATGTGELFF.

V and J are TRBV10-3 and TRBJ1-1; D gene unclear. The CDR3 is made up of 13 amino acids. Deletions cut 4 bases from V and 1 base from J, with 7 bases between. Germline V gene sequence: CDR1 ENHRY, CDR2 SYGVKD. The CDR3 loop is CAISARENTEAFF. The CDR3 DNA is TGTGCCATCAGTGCCCGGGAGAACACTGAAGCTTTCTTT.

A few counts support this clonotype. It may be a read error: a sequence one base away is much more abundant. Because the CDR3 is missing its conserved closing phenylalanine or tryptophan, this is likely a read error. This chain links TRBV20-1 with TRBJ2-1; 10 positions match TRBD2. This CDR3 has 15 residues. Looked up from germline, CDR1 is DFQATT and CDR2 is SNEGSKA (reference sequence). Trimming at V came to 0 bases and at J to 4 bases, leaving 3 bases not matched to a gene. CDR3 region: CSARDGTSAYNEQFL. DNA of the CDR3: TGCAGTGCTAGAGACGGGACTAGCGCGTACAATGAGCAGTTCCTC.